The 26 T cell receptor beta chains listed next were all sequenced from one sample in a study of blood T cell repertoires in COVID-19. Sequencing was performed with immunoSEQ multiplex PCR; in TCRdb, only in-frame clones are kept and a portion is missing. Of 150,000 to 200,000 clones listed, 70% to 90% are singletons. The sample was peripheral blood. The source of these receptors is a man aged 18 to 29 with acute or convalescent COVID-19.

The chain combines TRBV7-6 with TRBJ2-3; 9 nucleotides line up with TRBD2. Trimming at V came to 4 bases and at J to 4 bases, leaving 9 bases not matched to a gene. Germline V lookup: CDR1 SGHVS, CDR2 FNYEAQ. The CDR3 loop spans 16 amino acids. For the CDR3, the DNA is TGTGCCAGCAGCTCAACTGCGGGGGGGCAGGCAGATACGCAGTATTTT. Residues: CASSSTAGGQADTQYF. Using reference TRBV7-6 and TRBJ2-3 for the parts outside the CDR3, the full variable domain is GAGVSQSPRYKVTKRGQDVALRCDPISGHVSLYWYRQALGQGPEFLTYFNYEAQQDKSGLPNDRFSAERPEGSISTLTIQRTEQRDSAMYRCASSSTAGGQADTQYFGPGTRLTVL.

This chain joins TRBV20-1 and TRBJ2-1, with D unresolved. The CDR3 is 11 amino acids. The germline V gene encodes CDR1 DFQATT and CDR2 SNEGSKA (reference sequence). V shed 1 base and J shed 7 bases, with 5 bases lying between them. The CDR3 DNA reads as TGCAGTGCTAGAGCGCAGAATGAGCAGTTCTTC. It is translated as CSARAQNEQFF.

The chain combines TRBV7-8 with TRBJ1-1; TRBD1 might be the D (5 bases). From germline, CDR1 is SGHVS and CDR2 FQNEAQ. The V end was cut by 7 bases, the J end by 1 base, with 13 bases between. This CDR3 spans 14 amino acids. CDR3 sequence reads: CASKPRAKNTEAFF. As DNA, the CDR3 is TGTGCCAGCAAACCCAGGGCGAAGAACACTGAAGCTTTCTTT.

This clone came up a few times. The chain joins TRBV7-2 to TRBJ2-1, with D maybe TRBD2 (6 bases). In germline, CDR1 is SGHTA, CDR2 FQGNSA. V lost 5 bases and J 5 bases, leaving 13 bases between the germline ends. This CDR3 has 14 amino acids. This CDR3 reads CASSPRRENNEQFF. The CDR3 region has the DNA TGTGCCAGCAGCCCCCGGCGGGAAAACAATGAGCAGTTCTTC.

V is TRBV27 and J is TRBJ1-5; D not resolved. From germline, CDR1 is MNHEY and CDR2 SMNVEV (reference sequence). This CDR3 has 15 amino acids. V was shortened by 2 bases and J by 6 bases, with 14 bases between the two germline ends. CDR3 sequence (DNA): TGTGCCAGCAGTTTAATTCTCCGGGTTGGTCAGCCCCAGCATTTT. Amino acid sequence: CASSLILRVGQPQHF.

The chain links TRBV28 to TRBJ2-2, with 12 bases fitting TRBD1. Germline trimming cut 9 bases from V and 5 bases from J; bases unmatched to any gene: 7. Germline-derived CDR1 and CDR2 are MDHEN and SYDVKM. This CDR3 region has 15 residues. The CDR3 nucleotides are TGTGCCAGTGATTGGGGACAGGGGGCGACCGGGGAGCTGTTTTTT. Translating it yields CASDWGQGATGELFF.

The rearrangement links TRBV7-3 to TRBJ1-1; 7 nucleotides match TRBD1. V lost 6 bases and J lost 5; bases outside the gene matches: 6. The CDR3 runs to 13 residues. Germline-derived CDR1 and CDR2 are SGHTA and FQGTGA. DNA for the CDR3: TGTGCCAGCAGGAACGACAGGGAAACTGAAGCTTTCTTT. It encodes CASRNDRETEAFF.

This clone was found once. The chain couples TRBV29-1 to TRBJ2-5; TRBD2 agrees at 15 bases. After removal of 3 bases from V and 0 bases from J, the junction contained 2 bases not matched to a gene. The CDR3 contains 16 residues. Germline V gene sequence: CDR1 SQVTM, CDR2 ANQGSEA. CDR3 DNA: TGCAGCGTTGACGGGACTAGCGGGGGGTACCAAGAGACCCAGTACTTC. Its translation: CSVDGTSGGYQETQYF.

DNA of the CDR3: TGTGCCAGCAGTTACTCTGAGCAAGAGACCCAGTACTTC. It translates to CASSYSEQETQYF. The rearrangement links TRBV6-2 or TRBV6-3 to TRBJ2-5, with no clear D. The CDR3 is 13 residues long. The germline V and J ends were trimmed by 0 bases and 2 bases, with 4 bases remaining between them. The germline CDR1 and CDR2 sequences are MNHEY and SVGEGT.

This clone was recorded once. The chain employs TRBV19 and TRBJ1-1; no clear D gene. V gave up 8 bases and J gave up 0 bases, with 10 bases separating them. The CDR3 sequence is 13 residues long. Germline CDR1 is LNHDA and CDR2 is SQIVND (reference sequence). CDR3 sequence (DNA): TGTGCCAGTTTGCAGGCCATGAACACTGAAGCTTTCTTT. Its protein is CASLQAMNTEAFF.

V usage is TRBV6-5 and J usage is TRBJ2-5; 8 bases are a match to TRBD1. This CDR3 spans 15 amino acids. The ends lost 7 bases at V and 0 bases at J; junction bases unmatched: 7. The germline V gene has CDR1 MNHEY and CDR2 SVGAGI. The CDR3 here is CASTANRGDQETQYF. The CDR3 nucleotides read TGTGCCAGCACCGCGAACAGGGGGGACCAAGAGACCCAGTACTTC.

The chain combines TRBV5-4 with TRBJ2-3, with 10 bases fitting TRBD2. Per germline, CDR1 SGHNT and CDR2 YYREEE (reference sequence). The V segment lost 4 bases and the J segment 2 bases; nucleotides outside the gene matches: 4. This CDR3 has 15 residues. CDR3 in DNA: TGTGCCAGCAGCCGTAGCGGGGGGACCACAGATACGCAGTATTTT. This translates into CASSRSGGTTDTQYF. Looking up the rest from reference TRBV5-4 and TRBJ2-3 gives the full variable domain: ETGVTQSPTHLIKTRGQQVTLRCSSQSGHNTVSWYQQALGQGPQFIFQYYREEENGRGNFPPRFSGLQFPNYSSELNVNALELDDSALYLCASSRSGGTTDTQYFGPGTRLTVL.

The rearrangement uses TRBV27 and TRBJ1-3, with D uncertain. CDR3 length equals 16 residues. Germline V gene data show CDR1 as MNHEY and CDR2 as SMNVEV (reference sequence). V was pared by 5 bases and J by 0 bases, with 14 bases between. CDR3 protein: CASSPSGMSSGNTIYF. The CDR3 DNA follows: TGTGCCAGCAGTCCGTCTGGTATGAGCTCTGGAAACACCATATATTTT.

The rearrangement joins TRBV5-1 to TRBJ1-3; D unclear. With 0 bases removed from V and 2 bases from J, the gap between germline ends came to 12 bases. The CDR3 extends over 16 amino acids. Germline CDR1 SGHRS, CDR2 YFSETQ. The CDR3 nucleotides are TGCGCCAGCAGCTTGGACCAGGTGGTGGCTGGAAACACCATATATTTT. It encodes CASSLDQVVAGNTIYF.

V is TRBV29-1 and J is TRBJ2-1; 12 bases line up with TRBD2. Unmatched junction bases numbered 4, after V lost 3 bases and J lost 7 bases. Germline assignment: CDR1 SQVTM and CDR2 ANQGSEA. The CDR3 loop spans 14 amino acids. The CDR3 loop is CSVDLAGGPNEQFF. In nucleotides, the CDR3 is TGCAGCGTTGACCTAGCGGGGGGGCCGAATGAGCAGTTCTTC.

CDR3 region: CATSEKDRATEAFF. The CDR3 DNA sequence: TGTGCCACCAGTGAAAAGGACAGGGCCACTGAAGCTTTCTTT. J is TRBJ1-1 and V is TRBV24-1; 8 bases map to TRBD1. V lost 4 bases to trimming and J lost 4 bases; unmatched junction nucleotides: 4. Germline CDR1 reads KGHDR; CDR2 reads SFDVKD. The CDR3 runs 14 residues.

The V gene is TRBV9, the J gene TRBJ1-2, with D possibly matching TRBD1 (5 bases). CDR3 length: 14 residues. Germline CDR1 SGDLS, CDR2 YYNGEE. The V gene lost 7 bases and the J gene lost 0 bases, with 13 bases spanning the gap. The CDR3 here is CASGARSANYGYTF. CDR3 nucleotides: TGTGCCAGCGGGGCAAGGTCAGCTAACTATGGCTACACCTTC.

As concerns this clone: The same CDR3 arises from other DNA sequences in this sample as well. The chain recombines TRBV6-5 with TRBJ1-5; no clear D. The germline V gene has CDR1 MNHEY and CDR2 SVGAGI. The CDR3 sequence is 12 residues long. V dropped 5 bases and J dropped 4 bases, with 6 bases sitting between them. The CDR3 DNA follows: TGTGCCAGCAGTACGGGGAATCAGCCCCAGCATTTT. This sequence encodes CASSTGNQPQHF.

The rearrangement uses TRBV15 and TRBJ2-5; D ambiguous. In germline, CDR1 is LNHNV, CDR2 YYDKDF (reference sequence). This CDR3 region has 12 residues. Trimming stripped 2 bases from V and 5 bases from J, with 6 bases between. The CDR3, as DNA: TGTGCCACCAGCAGATCCGGTGAGACCCAGTACTTC. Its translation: CATSRSGETQYF.

The CDR3 sequence is CAWRFMGQGAYYNEQFF. The DNA of the CDR3 is TGTGCCTGGAGATTTATGGGACAGGGGGCGTACTACAATGAGCAGTTCTTC. The chain links TRBV30 to TRBJ2-1, with 12 bases that match TRBD1. The CDR3 extends over 17 amino acids. V lost 3 bases and J lost 3; bases outside the gene matches: 9. In germline, CDR1 is GTSNPN, CDR2 SVGIG (reference sequence).

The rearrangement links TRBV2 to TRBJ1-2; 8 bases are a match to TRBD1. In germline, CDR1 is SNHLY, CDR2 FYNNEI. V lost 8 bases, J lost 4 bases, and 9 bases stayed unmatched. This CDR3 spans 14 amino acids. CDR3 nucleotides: TGTGCCAGCCGTCTACAAGGACAGGGCTATGGCTACACCTTC. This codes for CASRLQGQGYGYTF.

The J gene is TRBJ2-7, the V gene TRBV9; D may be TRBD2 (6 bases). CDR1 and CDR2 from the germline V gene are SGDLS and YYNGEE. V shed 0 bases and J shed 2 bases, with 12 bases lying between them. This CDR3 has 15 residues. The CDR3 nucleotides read TGTGCCAGCAGCGTAGATGGGACTTCAACCTACGAGCAGTACTTC. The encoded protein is CASSVDGTSTYEQYF.

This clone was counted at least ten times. The CDR3 DNA sequence: TGTGCCTGGAGTAAACAGAATACCTATGGCTACACCTTC. Translation gives CAWSKQNTYGYTF. The chain links TRBV30 to TRBJ1-2; D is ambiguous. From germline, CDR1 is GTSNPN and CDR2 SVGIG (reference sequence). There are 13 residues in the CDR3. Trimming cost V 2 bases and J 4 bases, with 11 bases left between them.

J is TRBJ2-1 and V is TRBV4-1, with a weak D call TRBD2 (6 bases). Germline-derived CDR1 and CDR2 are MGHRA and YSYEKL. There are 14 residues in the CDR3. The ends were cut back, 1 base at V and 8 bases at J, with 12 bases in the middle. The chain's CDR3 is CASSQVGLVYEQFF. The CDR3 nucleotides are TGCGCCAGCAGCCAAGTGGGACTGGTCTATGAGCAGTTCTTC.

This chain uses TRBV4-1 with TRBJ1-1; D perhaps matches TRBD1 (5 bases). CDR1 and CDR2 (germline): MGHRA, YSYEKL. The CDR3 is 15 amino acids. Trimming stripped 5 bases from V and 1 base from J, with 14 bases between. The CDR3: CASSSTQGGNTEAFF. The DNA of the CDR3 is TGCGCCAGCAGCTCTACTCAGGGCGGGAACACTGAAGCTTTCTTT.

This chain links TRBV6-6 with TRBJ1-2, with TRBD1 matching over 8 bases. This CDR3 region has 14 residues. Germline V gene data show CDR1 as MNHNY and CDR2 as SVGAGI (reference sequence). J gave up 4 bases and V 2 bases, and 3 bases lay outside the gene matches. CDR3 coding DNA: TGTGCCAGCAGTTACGATACAGGGGGCTATGGCTACACCTTC. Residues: CASSYDTGGYGYTF.